This T cell receptor beta chain was profiled in a study of graft-versus-host responses after intestinal transplantation. This CDR3 region has 15 residues. CDR1 and CDR2 (germline): LNHDA, SQIVND (reference sequence). TCRdb's copy holds only in-frame clones and misses some; the assay was immunoSEQ multiplex PCR. The table shows over 80,000 clones, with roughly 91% occurring only once. A word on this clone: Its antigen is still unknown.

The sequence derives from a human donor who was the organ donor for an intestinal transplant. Sequenced here: unstimulated CD4+ T cells sorted from spleen or lymph node cells, sampled before transplant. The chain is built from TRBV19 and TRBJ2-5, with 10 bases that match TRBD1. Matching the DNA end better, TRBJ2-7 makes the J call doubtful. The CDR3 sequence is CASSIPGTGDYEQYF. The CDR3 DNA sequence: TGTGCCAGTAGTATCCCCGGGACAGGGGACTACGAGCAGTACTTC.